What follows are 23 T cell receptor beta chains derived from one specimen sequenced in a study of blood T cell repertoires in COVID-19. Using immunoSEQ multiplex PCR, the repertoire was profiled, and TCRdb retains in-frame clones only, with some absent. The sample comprises hundreds of thousands of clones, 83% of which are singletons, and around 1.3% rests with the top ten. The sample taken for sequencing was peripheral blood. The receptor set was obtained from a woman between 25 and 40 years old with COVID-19, enrolled during active disease.

This clone was detected once. The rearrangement uses TRBV5-3 and TRBJ2-3, with 9 bases that match TRBD2. TRBV5-3 is an open reading frame whose function is uncertain. The CDR3 sequence is 16 residues long. With 4 bases clipped from V and 2 bases from J, the junction kept 8 bases outside the gene matches. The CDR3 DNA is TGTGCCAGAAGCCCCTGGCTAGCGGGATTCACAGATACGCAGTATTTT. Its protein is CARSPWLAGFTDTQYF.

J is TRBJ1-1 and V is TRBV30; weak D call: TRBD1 (6 bases). This CDR3 contains 13 residues. Germline V gives CDR1 GTSNPN, CDR2 SVGIG (reference sequence). V was pared by 2 bases and J by 1 base, with 8 bases between. CDR3 residues: CAWSTTGNTEAFF. CDR3 nucleotide sequence: TGTGCCTGGAGTACGACAGGGAACACTGAAGCTTTCTTT. The whole variable domain, remainder taken from reference TRBV30 and TRBJ1-1, is SQTIHQWPATLVQPVGSPLSLECTVEGTSNPNLYWYRQAAGRGLQLLFYSVGIGQISSEVPQNLSASRPQDRQFILSSKKLLLSDSGFYLCAWSTTGNTEAFFGQGTRLTVV.

The V gene is TRBV9, the J gene TRBJ2-3; 9 nucleotides match TRBD1. CDR1 and CDR2 (germline): SGDLS, YYNGEE. Unmatched junction bases numbered 12, after V lost 4 bases and J lost 3 bases. CDR3 length: 17 amino acids. CDR3 nucleotide sequence: TGTGCCAGCAGCCCGAGGATCGGGACAGGGTTAACAGATACGCAGTATTTT. Protein sequence: CASSPRIGTGLTDTQYF.

The rearrangement joins TRBV10-2 to TRBJ1-1; D remains ambiguous. With 5 bases removed from V and 7 bases from J, the gap between germline ends came to 14 bases. Germline CDR1 reads WSHSY; CDR2 reads SAAADI. This CDR3 spans 13 amino acids. Written as DNA, the CDR3 is TGCGCCAGCAGTATAAAGCTCGGGTTTGAAGCTTTCTTT. Translation gives CASSIKLGFEAFF.

The chain uses TRBV4-3 and TRBJ2-7; tentatively, D is TRBD1 (5 bases). The CDR3 totals 13 residues. Germline V gene lookup returns CDR1 LGHNA and CDR2 YSLEER. Trimming removed 0 bases at V and 5 bases at J, with 8 bases between. The CDR3 sequence is CASSQDRENEQYF. CDR3 DNA sequence: TGCGCCAGCAGCCAAGACAGGGAAAACGAGCAGTACTTC.

This clone was seen only once. J is TRBJ1-2 and V is TRBV5-1; D gene uncertain. The V gene's germline CDR1 is SGHRS and CDR2 YFSETQ. Trimming shortened V by 4 bases and J by 7 bases, and 17 bases separated the two germline ends. The CDR3 totals 14 residues. The CDR3 coding sequence is TGCGCCAGCAGCCCGTCAGGAATCGCAGGTGGCTACACCTTC. Protein: CASSPSGIAGGYTF. The full variable domain, rest sourced from reference TRBV5-1 and TRBJ1-2, is KAGVTQTPRYLIKTRGQQVTLSCSPISGHRSVSWYQQTPGQGLQFLFEYFSETQRNKGNFPGRFSGRQFSNSRSEMNVSTLELGDSALYLCASSPSGIAGGYTFGSGTRLTVV.

V gene TRBV2 combines with J gene TRBJ2-7, with 10 bases identical to TRBD1. The CDR3 runs to 15 residues. The ends lost 4 bases at V and 4 bases at J; junction bases unmatched: 7. Germline CDR1 SNHLY, CDR2 FYNNEI. The CDR3 is CASSATGGGKYEQYF. As DNA, the CDR3 is TGTGCCAGCAGTGCGACAGGGGGCGGAAAGTACGAGCAGTACTTC.

The J gene is TRBJ2-3, the V gene TRBV11-2, with 10 nucleotides matching TRBD2. There are 17 residues in the CDR3. CDR1 SGHAT and CDR2 FQNNGV come from the germline V gene. Unmatched junction bases numbered 14, after V lost 8 bases and J lost 3 bases. CDR3 region: CASGTSRAGGRTDTQYF. CDR3 sequence (DNA): TGTGCCAGCGGCACATCTCGAGCGGGAGGGCGGACAGATACGCAGTATTTT.

This chain joins TRBV18 and TRBJ2-7, with D tentatively TRBD2 (5 bases). The CDR3 extends over 13 amino acids. V lost 3 bases and J 2 bases, leaving 8 bases between the germline ends. Germline V lookup: CDR1 KGHSH, CDR2 LQKENI. The CDR3 DNA follows: TGTGCCAGCTCACCCGGGAAGGCCTACGAGCAGTACTTC. Its protein is CASSPGKAYEQYF.

V and J are TRBV4-3 and TRBJ1-3; D is unclear. Germline CDR1 is LGHNA and CDR2 is YSLEER. The CDR3 consists of 16 residues. The germline V and J ends were trimmed by 0 bases and 0 bases, with 9 bases remaining between them. CDR3 amino acids: CASSQDRAVSGNTIYF. The CDR3 DNA reads TGCGCCAGCAGCCAAGATAGAGCCGTCTCTGGAAACACCATATATTTT.

J is TRBJ2-3 and V is TRBV2; the match to TRBD1 covers 10 bases. Losses at the gene ends were 6 bases for V and 5 bases for J; bases not matched to a gene: 8. The CDR3 is 15 amino acids. CDR1 and CDR2 from the germline V gene are SNHLY and FYNNEI. The CDR3 reads CASRARTGGGDTQYF. The CDR3 bases are TGTGCCAGCAGGGCTCGGACAGGGGGGGGAGATACGCAGTATTTT. Drawing the rest from reference TRBV2 and TRBJ2-3, the complete variable domain is EPEVTQTPSHQVTQMGQEVILRCVPISNHLYFYWYRQILGQKVEFLVSFYNNEISEKSEIFDDQFSVERPDGSNFTLKIRSTKLEDSAMYFCASRARTGGGDTQYFGPGTRLTVL.

Turning to this clone: Other nucleotide sequences in the sample specify the same CDR3. CDR3 nucleotide sequence: TGTGCCAGCAGTCTTCAGGGGGCCTACGAGCAGTACTTC. Protein: CASSLQGAYEQYF. The V and J genes are TRBV12-3 or TRBV12-4 and TRBJ2-7; 7 bases align to TRBD1. V lost 5 bases to trimming and J lost 2 bases; unmatched junction nucleotides: 3. This CDR3 has 13 amino acids.

The V gene is TRBV7-6, the J gene TRBJ2-3; TRBD2 aligns across 12 bases. The germline gives CDR1 SGHVS, CDR2 FNYEAQ. The length of the CDR3 is 15 residues. The V segment lost 5 bases and the J segment 4 bases; nucleotides outside the gene matches: 4. CDR3 nucleotides: TGTGCCAGCAGCCCCCGGACTAGCGGGGCAGATACGCAGTATTTT. This encodes CASSPRTSGADTQYF.

The chain has TRBV7-2 and TRBJ2-1; 8 bases map to TRBD2. The CDR3 contains 13 residues. Trimming cost V 5 bases and J 9 bases; bases outside gene matches: 6. Germline CDR1 and CDR2: SGHTA and FQGNSA. Here the CDR3 DNA reads TGTGCCAGCAGCCAAGCGGGAGTTGGTGAGCAGTTCTTC. This codes for CASSQAGVGEQFF.

The chain employs TRBV30 and TRBJ1-2; the match to TRBD1 covers 9 bases. The CDR3 has 13 amino acids. The germline V gene encodes CDR1 GTSNPN and CDR2 SVGIG (reference sequence). The V gene end was trimmed by 3 bases and the J gene end by 3 bases; junction bases not matched to a gene: 2. Here the CDR3 reads CAWSGQGYYGYTF. In DNA, the CDR3 is TGTGCCTGGAGCGGACAGGGGTACTATGGCTACACCTTC.

This clone has a handful of counts. The chain joins TRBV19 to TRBJ2-3, with 7 bases fitting TRBD1. Germline-derived CDR1 and CDR2 are LNHDA and SQIVND (reference sequence). The CDR3 runs 13 residues. The J segment lost 1 base and the V segment lost 9 bases, leaving 4 bases of the junction unmatched. The CDR3 region has the DNA TGTGCCAGCGGGGACAGTCGCACAGATACGCAGTATTTT. Its protein is CASGDSRTDTQYF.

This clone was recorded only once. The chain couples TRBV6-1 to TRBJ2-1, with 7 bases fitting TRBD2. The germline V gene has CDR1 MNHNS and CDR2 SASEGT. With 4 bases clipped from V and 1 base from J, the junction kept 7 bases outside the gene matches. The CDR3 is 16 residues long. The CDR3 region is CASSVWQGGSYNEQFF. CDR3 in DNA: TGTGCCAGCAGTGTATGGCAGGGAGGGTCCTACAATGAGCAGTTCTTC.

The genes are TRBV11-2 and TRBJ2-3; D gene unclear. Trimming shortened V by 1 base and J by 1 base, and 9 bases separated the two germline ends. Germline V gene data show CDR1 as SGHAT and CDR2 as FQNNGV. CDR3 length: 15 amino acids. CDR3 nucleotides: TGTGCCAGCAGCTTAGCAGGTTACCGCACAGATACGCAGTATTTT. Protein: CASSLAGYRTDTQYF.

J is TRBJ1-5 and V is TRBV28; 7 bases agree with TRBD1. CDR3 length: 17 amino acids. V dropped 2 bases and J dropped 2; count of bases not matched to a gene: 9. CDR1 and CDR2 (germline): MDHEN, SYDVKM. The CDR3 region is CASSLPERQGRNQPQHF. The CDR3 nucleotides are TGTGCCAGCAGTTTACCAGAGAGACAGGGTCGCAATCAGCCCCAGCATTTT.

The CDR3 here is CASSLSGADGYTF. CDR3 DNA: TGCGCCAGCAGCTTGTCAGGGGCGGATGGCTACACCTTC. The chain is built from TRBV5-1 and TRBJ1-2; D is perhaps TRBD1 (6 bases). CDR3 size: 13 residues. Germline V gene sequence: CDR1 SGHRS, CDR2 YFSETQ. Trimming took 1 base from V and 6 from J, leaving 10 bases between them.

This chain links TRBV6-1 with TRBJ2-4; D might be TRBD2 (5 bases). The germline CDR1 and CDR2 sequences are MNHNS and SASEGT. CDR3 length: 14 residues. Trimming removed 1 base from V and 10 bases from J, with 14 bases in between. This CDR3 is CASSEGTAVGIQYF. As DNA, the CDR3 is TGTGCCAGCAGTGAAGGGACTGCCGTAGGGATTCAGTACTTC.

This clone has only a few counts. The J gene is TRBJ2-3, the V gene TRBV7-2, with TRBD1 identical over 8 bases. Trimming removed 5 bases from V and 5 bases from J; junction bases left unmatched: 6. The CDR3 length is 14 residues. The V gene's germline CDR1 is SGHTA and CDR2 FQGNSA. Here the CDR3 reads CASSEGQGGDTQYF. The CDR3 DNA follows: TGTGCCAGCAGCGAAGGACAGGGAGGAGATACGCAGTATTTT.

This rearrangement joins TRBV11-2 to TRBJ1-6; possible D gene TRBD1, 5 bases. Germline assignment: CDR1 SGHAT and CDR2 FQNNGV. This CDR3 comprises 15 residues. Trimming shortened V by 4 bases and J by 10 bases, and 17 bases separated the two germline ends. CDR3 nucleotide sequence: TGTGCCAGCAGCTGGCGAGCGGGCAGGGACTCACCCCTCCACTTT. It is translated as CASSWRAGRDSPLHF.